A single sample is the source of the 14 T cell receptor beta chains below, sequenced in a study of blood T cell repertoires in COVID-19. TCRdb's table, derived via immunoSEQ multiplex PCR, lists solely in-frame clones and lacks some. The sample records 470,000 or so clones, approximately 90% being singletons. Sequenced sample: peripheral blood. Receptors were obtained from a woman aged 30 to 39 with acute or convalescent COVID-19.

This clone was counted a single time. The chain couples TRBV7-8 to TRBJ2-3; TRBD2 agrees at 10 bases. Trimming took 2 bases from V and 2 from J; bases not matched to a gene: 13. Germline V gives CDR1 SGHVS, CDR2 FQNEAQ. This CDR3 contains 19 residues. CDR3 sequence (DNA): TGTGCCAGCAGCTTATTTGTCTCACTAACTAGCGGGAACACAGATACGCAGTATTTT. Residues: CASSLFVSLTSGNTDTQYF. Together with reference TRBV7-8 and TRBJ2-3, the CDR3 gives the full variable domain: GAGVSQSPRYKVAKRGQDVALRCDPISGHVSLFWYQQALGQGPEFLTYFQNEAQLDKSGLPSDRFFAERPEGSVSTLKIQRTQQEDSAVYLCASSLFVSLTSGNTDTQYFGPGTRLTVL.

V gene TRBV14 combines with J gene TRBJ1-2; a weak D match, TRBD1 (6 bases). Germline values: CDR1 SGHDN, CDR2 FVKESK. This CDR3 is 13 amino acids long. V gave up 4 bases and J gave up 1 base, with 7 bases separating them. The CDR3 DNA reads TGTGCCAGCAGCCTGGACAGTAACTATGGCTACACCTTC. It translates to CASSLDSNYGYTF.

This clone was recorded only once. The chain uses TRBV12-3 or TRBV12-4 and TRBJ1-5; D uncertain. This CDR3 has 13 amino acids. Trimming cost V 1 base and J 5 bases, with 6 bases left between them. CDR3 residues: CASSLGADQPQHF. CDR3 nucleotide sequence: TGTGCCAGCAGTTTAGGAGCGGATCAGCCCCAGCATTTT.

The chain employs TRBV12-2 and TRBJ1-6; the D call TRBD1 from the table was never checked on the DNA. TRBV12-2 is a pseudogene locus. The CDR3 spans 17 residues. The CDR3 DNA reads TGTGCAAGTCGCAGACCTTTAGGGGACAGGGTAAATTCACCCCTCCACTTT. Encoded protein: CASRRPLGDRVNSPLHF.

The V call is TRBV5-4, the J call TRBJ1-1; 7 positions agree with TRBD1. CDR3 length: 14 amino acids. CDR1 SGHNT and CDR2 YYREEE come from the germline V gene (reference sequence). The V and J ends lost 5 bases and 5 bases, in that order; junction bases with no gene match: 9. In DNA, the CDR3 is TGTGCCAGCAGTCTGCAGGGGGTATGGACTGAAGCTTTCTTT. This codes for CASSLQGVWTEAFF.

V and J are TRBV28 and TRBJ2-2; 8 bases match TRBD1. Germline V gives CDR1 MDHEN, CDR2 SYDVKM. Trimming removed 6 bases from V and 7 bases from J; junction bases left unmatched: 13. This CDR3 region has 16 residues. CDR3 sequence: CASRFPGRGLGGELFF. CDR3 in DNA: TGTGCCAGCAGATTCCCCGGCAGGGGGCTCGGCGGGGAGCTGTTTTTT.

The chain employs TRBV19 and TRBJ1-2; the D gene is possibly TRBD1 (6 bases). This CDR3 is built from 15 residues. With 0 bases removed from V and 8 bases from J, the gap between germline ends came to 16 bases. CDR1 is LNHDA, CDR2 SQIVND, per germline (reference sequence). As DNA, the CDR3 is TGTGCCAGTAGTATAGAGGGGAGGGGGAACGTCGGCTACACCTTC. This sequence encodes CASSIEGRGNVGYTF. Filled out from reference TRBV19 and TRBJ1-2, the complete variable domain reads DGGITQSPKYLFRKEGQNVTLSCEQNLNHDAMYWYRQDPGQGLRLIYYSQIVNDFQKGDIAEGYSVSREKKESFPLTVTSAQKNPTAFYLCASSIEGRGNVGYTFGSGTRLTVV.

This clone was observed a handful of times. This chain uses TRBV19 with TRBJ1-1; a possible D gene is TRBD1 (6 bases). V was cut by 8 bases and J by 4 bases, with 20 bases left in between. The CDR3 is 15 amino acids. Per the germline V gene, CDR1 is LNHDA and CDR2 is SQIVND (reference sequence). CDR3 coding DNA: TGTGCCAGTGCAAACAGGGTAGGGATAGGCACTGAAGCTTTCTTT. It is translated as CASANRVGIGTEAFF.

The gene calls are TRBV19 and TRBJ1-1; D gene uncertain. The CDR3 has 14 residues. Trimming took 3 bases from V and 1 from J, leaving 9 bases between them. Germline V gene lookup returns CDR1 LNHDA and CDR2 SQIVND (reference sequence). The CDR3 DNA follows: TGTGCCAGTAGTATTCCCCAGTCGAACACTGAAGCTTTCTTT. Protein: CASSIPQSNTEAFF.

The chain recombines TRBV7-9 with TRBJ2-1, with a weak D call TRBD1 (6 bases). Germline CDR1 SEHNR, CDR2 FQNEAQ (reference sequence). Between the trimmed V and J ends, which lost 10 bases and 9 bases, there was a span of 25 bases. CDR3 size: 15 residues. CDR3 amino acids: CATFRQDAPGVEQFF. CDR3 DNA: TGTGCCACGTTCCGACAGGACGCACCAGGGGTTGAGCAGTTCTTC.

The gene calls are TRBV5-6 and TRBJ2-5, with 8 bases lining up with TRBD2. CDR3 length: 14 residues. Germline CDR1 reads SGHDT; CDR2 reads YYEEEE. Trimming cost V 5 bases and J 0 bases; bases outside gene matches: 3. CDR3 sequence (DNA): TGTGCCAGCAGTCCGGGGGGGAACCAAGAGACCCAGTACTTC. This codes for CASSPGGNQETQYF.

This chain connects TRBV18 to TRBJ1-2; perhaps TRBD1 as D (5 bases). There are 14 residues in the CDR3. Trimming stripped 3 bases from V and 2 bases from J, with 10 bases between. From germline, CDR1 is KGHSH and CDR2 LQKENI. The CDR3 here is CASSPVPGNYGYTF. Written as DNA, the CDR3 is TGTGCCAGCTCACCTGTCCCAGGGAACTATGGCTACACCTTC.

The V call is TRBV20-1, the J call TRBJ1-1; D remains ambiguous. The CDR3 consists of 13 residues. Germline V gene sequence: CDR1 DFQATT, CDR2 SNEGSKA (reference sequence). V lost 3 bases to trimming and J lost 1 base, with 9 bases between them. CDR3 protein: CSASDPENTEAFF. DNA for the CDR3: TGCAGTGCTAGTGACCCAGAGAACACTGAAGCTTTCTTT.

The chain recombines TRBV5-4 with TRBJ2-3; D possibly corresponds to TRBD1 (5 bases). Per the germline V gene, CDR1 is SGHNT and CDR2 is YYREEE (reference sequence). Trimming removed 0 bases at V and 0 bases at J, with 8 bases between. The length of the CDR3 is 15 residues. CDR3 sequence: CASSLGGASTDTQYF. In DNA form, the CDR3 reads TGTGCCAGCAGCTTGGGTGGGGCTAGCACAGATACGCAGTATTTT.